This T cell receptor (beta chain) originates from a study of T cell repertoires in cytomegalovirus infection. Study at large: Recently identified HLA-C-restricted CMV epitopes and well-studied HLA-B-restricted CMV epitopes were used by the study.

Via MiXCR, TCRdb re-called the reads, giving one row per CDR3 protein. This table holds around 430,000 distinct CDR3 sequences, under 55% found once. For this clonotype: Its specificity is unknown.

The CDR3 covers 19 residues. V trimming: 2 bases; J trimming: 5 bases; junction bases outside the gene matches: 16. CDR1 is SGHAT, CDR2 FQNNGV, per germline. The chain recombines TRBV11-2 with TRBJ2-5; TRBD2 aligns across 11 bases. The sequenced sample was cultured PBMCs, obtained from culture after CMV antigen stimulation. This TCR derives from a human donor in good health (CMV status not recorded). Some clones in this sample may be carry-over from other donors' samples. The CDR3 reads CASSLRVGKLAGGWETQYF. The CDR3 nucleotides are TGTGCCAGCAGCTTACGGGTTGGGAAGCTAGCGGGAGGTTGGGAGACCCAGTACTTC.